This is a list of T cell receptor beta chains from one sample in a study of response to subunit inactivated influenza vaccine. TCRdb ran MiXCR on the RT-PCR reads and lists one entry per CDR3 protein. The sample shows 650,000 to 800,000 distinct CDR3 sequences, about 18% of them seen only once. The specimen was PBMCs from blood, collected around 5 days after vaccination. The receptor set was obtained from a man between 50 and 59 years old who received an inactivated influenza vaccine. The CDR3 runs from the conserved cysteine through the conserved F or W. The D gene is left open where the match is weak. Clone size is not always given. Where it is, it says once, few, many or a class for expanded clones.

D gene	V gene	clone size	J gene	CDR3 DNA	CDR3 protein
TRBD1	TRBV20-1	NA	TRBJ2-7	TGCAGTGCCATGACAGGGAGTACCTACGAGCAGTACTTC	CSAMTGSTYEQYF
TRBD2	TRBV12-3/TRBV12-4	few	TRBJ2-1	TGTGCCAGCAGTTTAGAGGGACTAGCGGGGGGCAACGAGCCGTTCTTC	CASSLEGLAGGNEPFF
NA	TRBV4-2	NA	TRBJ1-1	TGTGCCAGCAGCCAAAGGGGTTCCAACACTGAAGCTTTCTTT	CASSQRGSNTEAFF
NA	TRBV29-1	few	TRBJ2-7	TGCAGCGTCTTCGGTTCACGTGACTACGAGCAGTACTTC	CSVFGSRDYEQYF
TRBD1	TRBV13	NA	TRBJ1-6	TGTGCCAGCAGTATAGGGACAGGGGGCAGTAATTCACCCCTCCACTTT	CASSIGTGGSNSPLHF
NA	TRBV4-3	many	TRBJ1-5	TGCGCCAGCAGCCTTCACAGGGTTGGGCAGCCCCAGCATTTT	CASSLHRVGQPQHF
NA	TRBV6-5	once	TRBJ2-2	TGTGCCAGCAGTTTCCAGGGACGGCCCCTACGGGCCGGGGAGCTGTTTTTT	CASSFQGRPLRAGELFF
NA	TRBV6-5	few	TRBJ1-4	TGTGCCAGCAGTTACGCCGGGGATGAAAAACTGTTTTTT	CASSYAGDEKLFF
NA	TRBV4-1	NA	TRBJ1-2	TGCGCCAGCGGGATGACGGAGAGCTATGGCTACACCTTC	CASGMTESYGYTF
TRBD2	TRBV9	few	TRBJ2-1	TGTGCCAGCAGCTCCCTCGGGGCTAGCGGGATTGGACTGTACAATGAGCAGTTCTTC	CASSSLGASGIGLYNEQFF
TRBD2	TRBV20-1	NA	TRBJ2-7	TGCAGTGCTTCTCTAGCGGGGCAAGACTACGAGCAGTACTTC	CSASLAGQDYEQYF
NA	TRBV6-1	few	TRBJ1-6	TGTGCCAGCAGTCCACCTGGTCAGAATTCACCCCTCCACTTT	CASSPPGQNSPLHF
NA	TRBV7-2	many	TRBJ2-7	TGTGCCAGCAGCTTACAAGGCACGTATGGTCTCTCCTACGAGCAGTACTTC	CASSLQGTYGLSYEQYF
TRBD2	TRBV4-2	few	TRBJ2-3	TGTGCCAGCAGCGCTCTATCTAGCGGGAGAACAGATACGCAGTATTTT	CASSALSSGRTDTQYF
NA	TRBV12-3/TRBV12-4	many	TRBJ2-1	TGTGCCAGCAGCCGGAGCTCCTACAATGAGCAGTTCTTC	CASSRSSYNEQFF
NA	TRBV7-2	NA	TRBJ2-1	TGTGCCAGCAGCTTAGTTGGGGTTTGGGAGCAGTTCTTC	CASSLVGVWEQFF
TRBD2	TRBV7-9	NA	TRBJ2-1	TGTGCCAGCAGTTCCACCGGCGGGAGCTCCTACAATGAGCAGTTCTTC	CASSSTGGSSYNEQFF
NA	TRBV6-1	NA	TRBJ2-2	TGTGCCAGCAGTCTAATGTCCGCGAACACCGGGGAGCTGTTTTTT	CASSLMSANTGELFF
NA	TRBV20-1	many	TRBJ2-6	TGCAGTGCTTCCGATATCTCTGGGGCCAACGTCCTGACTTTC	CSASDISGANVLTF
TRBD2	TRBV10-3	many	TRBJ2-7	TGTGCCATCAGTGAGACTAGCGGATTGAGCTCCTACGAGCAGTACTTC	CAISETSGLSSYEQYF
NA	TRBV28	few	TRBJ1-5	TGTGCCAGCAGACTACGAGGGAGGGGGTACAATCAGCCCCAGCATTTT	CASRLRGRGYNQPQHF
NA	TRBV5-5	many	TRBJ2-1	TGTGCCAGCAGCCTTGAGCTGGGCTCCTACAATGAGCAGTTCTTC	CASSLELGSYNEQFF
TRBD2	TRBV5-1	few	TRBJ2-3	TGCGCCAGCAGCGTGGGGAGACTAGCGGGAATAGATACGCAGTATTTT	CASSVGRLAGIDTQYF
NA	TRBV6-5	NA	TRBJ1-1	TGTGCCAGCAGTACTACCCAACTACACAGAAGTGAAGCTTTCTTT	CASSTTQLHRSEAFF
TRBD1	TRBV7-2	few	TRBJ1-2	TGTGCCAGCAGCCCACAGGGACAGGACTATGGCGGCTACACCTTC	CASSPQGQDYGGYTF
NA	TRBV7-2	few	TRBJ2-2	TGTGCCAGCAGCTTAGTGATAAGGGCCGGGGAGCTGTTTTTT	CASSLVIRAGELFF
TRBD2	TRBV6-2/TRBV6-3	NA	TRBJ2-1	TGTGCCAGCAGTCTGTTAGCGGGCAACCAAAACCCCTACAATGAGCAGTTCTTC	CASSLLAGNQNPYNEQFF
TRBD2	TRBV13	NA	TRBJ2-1	TGTGCCAGCAGCGGGGGGACTAGCGGGACCACCTACAATGAGCAGTTCTTC	CASSGGTSGTTYNEQFF
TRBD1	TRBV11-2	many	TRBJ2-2	TGTGCCAGCAGCTTGACAGGGTCTAAGGCCACCGGGGAGCTGTTTTTT	CASSLTGSKATGELFF
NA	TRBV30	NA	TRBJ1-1	TGTGCCTGGAGTGGGGGAGGAGTTGGGACTGAAGCTTTCTTT	CAWSGGGVGTEAFF
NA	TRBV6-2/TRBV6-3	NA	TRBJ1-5	TGTGCCAGCAGTTACTCCGGGACGTCAGGAGCCAATCAGCCCCAGCATTTT	CASSYSGTSGANQPQHF
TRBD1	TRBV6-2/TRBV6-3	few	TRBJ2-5	TGTGCCAGCAGTTACACCGGACAGGGCCTCCAAGAGACCCAGTACTTC	CASSYTGQGLQETQYF